This TCR beta chain was recorded in a study of blood T cell repertoires in COVID-19. On the study more broadly: Samples taken during acute and convalescent COVID-19 were collected in the United States, Italy and Spain. The cDNA or gDNA used as material had been derived from T cells, B-cell-depleted T cells, or PBMCs.

CDR3 size: 16 residues. The V gene's germline CDR1 is WNHNN and CDR2 SYGVQD (reference sequence). Trimming shortened V by 4 bases and J by 0 bases, and 10 bases separated the two germline ends. In the source study's methods: Amplification of reference gene primers provided the estimated nucleated cell counts. Profiled with immunoSEQ multiplex PCR; TCRdb holds only in-frame clones, not every one. V and J calls and clone size follow that table, whereas D and trimming were derived from the DNA. The sample includes approximately 120,000 clones, over 75% seen only once; the top ten take under 7%. Sequencing input: peripheral blood. The receptor was derived from a woman in her 50s with acute or convalescent COVID-19. The gene calls are TRBV10-1 and TRBJ2-6, with D maybe TRBD2 (5 bases). The CDR3 coding sequence is TGCGCCAGCAGTGTGGGCCGGGGCTCTGGGGCCAACGTCCTGACTTTC. It specifies CASSVGRGSGANVLTF.